Detailed here is one T cell receptor beta chain. There are many counts of this clonotype. Its antigen is currently not known. Base qualities are not at hand, and no much larger clone is one base apart. These data originate in a study of spatial heterogeneity in lung cancer (dated by TCRdb to between 2019 and 2020). Study-level background: Beta-chain transcripts were consistently detected in greater numbers than alpha-chain transcripts, which likely reflected higher beta-chain transcript abundance. In non-small cell lung cancer, the study quantitatively compared TCR alpha and beta repertoires across several tumor regions, matched nontumor lung, and blood. Both alpha and beta chains were TCR-sequenced in samples taken at surgery, namely 220 tumor regions, approximately 63 matched nontumor lung samples and roughly 56 PBMC samples. Nonsynonymous mutation counts, determined by whole-exome sequencing of tumor tissue, were related to TCR repertoire features. In the raw uncorrected reads, each unique combination of TCR and UMI appeared on average more than ten times. TCR transcript counts in tumor regions correlated strongly with a T cell transcriptional module score from matched bulk RNA-seq.

General conclusions and limits of the study: Additional single-cell paired TCR alpha and beta sequencing was considered necessary to confirm, at a functional level, the hypothesis that regional TCRs recognize regional mutations. Counts of ubiquitous and regional expanded TCRs correlated with counts of ubiquitous and regional nonsynonymous mutations, respectively. TCR-seq was estimated to cover only about 7.6% of tumor T cells for alpha chains and 13% for beta chains. The tumor nonsynonymous mutation count correlated with the number of expanded intratumoral alpha and beta TCRs.

The germline V gene (reference sequence) sets CDR1 to DFQATT and CDR2 to SNEGSKA. Spanning cysteine to phenylalanine, the CDR3 consists of 12 amino acids. The kept DNA is CDR3 alone, 36 bases in frame from the first base. V is pruned by 4 bases and J by 4 bases, leaving 3 bases of the junction without a gene match. The library was built by means of 5' RACE. Sequencing took place on a NextSeq 500. The TCR library protocol attached a unique molecular identifier to each TCR cDNA molecule to allow correction of PCR and sequencing errors. On the study's bioinformatics: TCR identification, UMI-based error correction and CDR3 extraction were performed with Decombinator tools. Expanded TCRs were defined as those above a frequency of 2 per 1,000, corresponding to the top 1% of the tumor frequency distribution. Expanded tumor TCRs were classed as regional if statistically deemed absent (corrected P<0.05) from at least one tumor region, otherwise ubiquitous. Each repertoire was subsampled 100 times to 5,000 TCRs, after which Renyi diversity was computed with the R vegan package. To build CDR3 similarity networks, amino acid triplet string-kernel similarity was used, and CDR3s were connected when their pairwise similarity was above 0.82. The public reads were reprocessed in TCRdb via fastp at Q25 and MiXCR, keeping in-frame beta chains. Rows with one shared CDR3 protein collapse into an entry with the most common genes and DNA. TCRdb, rather than the study authors, made the V and J calls. The sample table lists some 9,800 distinct CDR3 sequences, approximately 5% of them with a count of one. 13% to 15% of the sample rests with the top ten.

Read against the paper, the sample's time point label means: sample taken at primary tumor resection. Samples were obtained from 72 patients with early-stage, untreated non-small cell lung cancer from the lung TRACERx cohort. Whole RNA extracted from tumor and nontumor lung tissue, or from cryopreserved PBMC samples, was used for TCR sequencing without cell sorting. Only patients for whom sufficient RNA was available from at least two tumor regions were selected for TCR sequencing. A lung pathologist reviewed the tumor and adjacent nontumor lung specimens before the specimens were selected. The sequence was collected from a female donor with early-stage non-small cell lung cancer. The receptor chain draws on TRBV20-1 and TRBJ2-7; TRBD2 aligns with 8 central bases. Sequencing was performed on lung tumor tissue, taken at surgery. Here the CDR3 is given as CSAMASGYEQYF. The DNA sequence follows: TGCAGTGCTATGGCTAGCGGGTACGAGCAGTACTTC.